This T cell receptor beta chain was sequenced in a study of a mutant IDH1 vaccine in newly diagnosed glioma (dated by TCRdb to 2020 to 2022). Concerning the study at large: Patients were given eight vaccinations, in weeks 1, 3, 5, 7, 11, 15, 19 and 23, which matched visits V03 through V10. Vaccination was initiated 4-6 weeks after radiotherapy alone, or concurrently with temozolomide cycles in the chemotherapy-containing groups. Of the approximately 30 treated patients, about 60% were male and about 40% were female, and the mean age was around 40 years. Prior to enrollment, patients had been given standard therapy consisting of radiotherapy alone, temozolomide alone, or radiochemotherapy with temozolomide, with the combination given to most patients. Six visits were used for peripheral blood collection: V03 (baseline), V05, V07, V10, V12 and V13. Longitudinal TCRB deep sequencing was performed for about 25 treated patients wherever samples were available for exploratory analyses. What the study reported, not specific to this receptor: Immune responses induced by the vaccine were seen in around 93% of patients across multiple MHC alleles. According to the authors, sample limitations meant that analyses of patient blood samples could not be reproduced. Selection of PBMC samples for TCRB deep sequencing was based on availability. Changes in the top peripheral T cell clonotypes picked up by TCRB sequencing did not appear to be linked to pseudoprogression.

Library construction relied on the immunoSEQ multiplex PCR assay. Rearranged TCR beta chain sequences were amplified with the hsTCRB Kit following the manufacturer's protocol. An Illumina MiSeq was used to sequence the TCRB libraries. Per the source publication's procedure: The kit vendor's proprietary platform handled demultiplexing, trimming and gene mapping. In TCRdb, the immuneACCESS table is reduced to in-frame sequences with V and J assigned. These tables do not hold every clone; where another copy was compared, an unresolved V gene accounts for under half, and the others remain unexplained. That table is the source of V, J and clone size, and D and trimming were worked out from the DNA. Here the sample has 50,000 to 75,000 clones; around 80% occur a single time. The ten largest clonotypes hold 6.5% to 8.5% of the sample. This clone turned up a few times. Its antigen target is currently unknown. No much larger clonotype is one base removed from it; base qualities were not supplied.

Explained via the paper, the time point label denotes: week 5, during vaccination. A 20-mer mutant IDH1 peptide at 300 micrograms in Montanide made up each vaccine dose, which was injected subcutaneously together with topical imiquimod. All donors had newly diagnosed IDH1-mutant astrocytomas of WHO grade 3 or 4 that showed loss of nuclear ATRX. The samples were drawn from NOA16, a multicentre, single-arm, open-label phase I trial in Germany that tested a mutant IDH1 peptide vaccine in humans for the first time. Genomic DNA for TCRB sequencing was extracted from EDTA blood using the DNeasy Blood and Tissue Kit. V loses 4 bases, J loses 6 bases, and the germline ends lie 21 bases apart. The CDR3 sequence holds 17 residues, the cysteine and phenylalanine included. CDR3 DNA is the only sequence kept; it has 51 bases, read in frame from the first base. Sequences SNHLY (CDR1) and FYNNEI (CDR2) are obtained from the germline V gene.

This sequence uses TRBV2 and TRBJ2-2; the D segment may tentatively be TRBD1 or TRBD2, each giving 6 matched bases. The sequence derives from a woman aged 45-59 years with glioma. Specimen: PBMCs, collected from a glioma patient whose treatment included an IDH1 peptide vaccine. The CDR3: CASSVPFGAEGAGELFF. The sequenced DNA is TGTGCCAGCAGTGTACCTTTTGGGGCGGAGGGGGCCGGGGAGCTGTTTTTT.